The entry below describes one T cell receptor (beta chain). Its antigen target is currently unknown. Per-nucleotide qualities are absent, and no much larger clonotype sits a single base away. The germline V gene gives CDR1 as MNHEY and CDR2 as SVGAGI. Measured from the cysteine to the phenylalanine, the CDR3 is 15 residues long. Of the read, only the CDR3 DNA is kept; its 45 bases are in frame from base 1. V and J are truncated by 6 bases and 0 bases respectively, leaving an intervening sequence of 9 bases. Receptor amplification or capture employed the immunoSEQ multiplex PCR assay. TCRdb carries this immuneACCESS record with in-frame sequences only. Its versions omit some clonotypes, under half of them owing to an unresolved V gene in the studies checked, with the rest unexplained. A total of 60,000 to 70,000 clones appear in this sample, 65% to 90% of them only once. 4.5% to 7% of the sample goes to the ten largest clones.

The sample belongs to a study of control samples from healthy donors and cancer patients (dated by TCRdb to between 2020 and 2021). Sequenced sample: blood. This chain joins TRBV6-5 to TRBJ2-6; no D segment can be confidently identified. The source is a man aged 35 to 55 in good health. The DNA is as follows: TGTGCCAGCAGCGATCAGATCTCTGGGGCCAACGTCCTGACTTTC. It is translated as CASSDQISGANVLTF.